A selection of T cell receptor beta chains follows, all from one sample in a study of T cells in tumors after PD-1 blockade. Here immunoSEQ multiplex PCR was the method, and the copy in TCRdb shows in-frame clones only, minus some. The table records approximately 60,000 clones, around 80% of them present only once. The sequencing here drew on PBMCs, taken before anti-PD-1 treatment. The receptors originated from a human donor with basal cell carcinoma. Each CDR3 is given with its conserved first and last residue. Each record gives: V gene, J gene, D gene, clone size, CDR3 protein, CDR3 DNA. A D gene is named only where the DNA matches it firmly. Clone size, where shown, is once, few, many, or a class for clones that have expanded.

TRBV4-1	TRBJ1-1	-	once	CASSQPTGMTTEAFF	TGCGCCAGCAGCCAGCCGACGGGGATGACCACTGAAGCTTTCTTT
TRBV5-4	TRBJ2-5	-	few	CASSSQNGGRETQYF	TGTGCCAGCAGCTCTCAGAACGGGGGAAGAGAGACCCAGTACTTC
TRBV12-3/TRBV12-4	TRBJ2-7	-	-	CASSFVISYEQYF	TGTGCCAGCAGTTTCGTTATTTCTTACGAGCAGTACTTC
TRBV5-1	TRBJ2-5	TRBD2	-	CASSWSGGKQETQYF	TGCGCCAGCAGCTGGAGCGGGGGGAAACAAGAGACCCAGTACTTC
TRBV30	TRBJ1-5	-	few	CAWSGGSSNQRQHF	TGTGCCTGGAGTGGGGGGTCTAGCAATCAGCGCCAGCATTTT
TRBV30	TRBJ1-3	TRBD1	-	CAWSVRGQGNTIYF	TGTGCCTGGAGTGTAAGGGGGCAGGGAAACACCATATATTTT
TRBV19	TRBJ1-2	-	-	CASIDDAGLNYGYTF	TGTGCCAGTATCGATGACGCGGGACTTAACTATGGCTACACCTTC
TRBV4-2	TRBJ2-3	-	many	CASSQDPLLVTDTQYF	TGTGCCAGCAGCCAAGATCCGCTACTCGTCACAGATACGCAGTATTTT
TRBV30	TRBJ1-4	-	-	CAWRFGGSEKLFF	TGTGCCTGGAGGTTCGGGGGCAGCGAAAAACTGTTTTTT
TRBV15	TRBJ1-5	-	-	CATSRDATVQPQHF	TGTGCCACCAGCAGAGATGCGACAGTGCAGCCCCAGCATTTT
TRBV6-5	TRBJ1-4	-	-	CASSYSGPTNEKLFF	TGTGCCAGCAGTTACTCAGGACCAACTAATGAAAAACTGTTTTTT
TRBV7-2	TRBJ1-3	-	-	CASSAKGGGPGNTIYF	TGTGCCAGCAGCGCCAAAGGAGGGGGGCCCGGAAACACCATATATTTT
TRBV5-1	TRBJ2-7	TRBD1	-	CASSWTGGTNEQYF	TGCGCCAGCAGCTGGACAGGGGGTACAAACGAGCAGTACTTC
TRBV3-1/TRBV3-2	TRBJ1-2	TRBD1	-	CASSPNQGQINYGYTF	TGTGCCAGCAGCCCGAACCAGGGACAGATCAACTATGGCTACACCTTC
TRBV13	TRBJ1-1	-	-	CASSLRQEAFF	TGTGCCAGCAGCCTTAGACAGGAAGCTTTCTTT
TRBV5-1	TRBJ2-5	TRBD1	-	CASSPGTGGRRQETQYF	TGCGCCAGCAGCCCCGGCACAGGGGGTCGGCGGCAAGAGACCCAGTACTTC
TRBV30	TRBJ1-2	-	-	CAWSVRRGQGNGYTF	TGTGCCTGGAGTGTACGAAGAGGGCAGGGGAATGGCTACACCTTC
TRBV12-3/TRBV12-4	TRBJ2-5	-	-	CASSLFVSETQYF	TGTGCCAGCAGTTTGTTTGTCAGTGAGACCCAGTACTTC
TRBV2	TRBJ1-3	-	-	CASREEVPHSGNTIYF	TGTGCCAGCCGCGAGGAGGTACCTCACTCTGGAAACACCATATATTTT
TRBV2	TRBJ2-2	-	-	CASSHEGPGTGELFF	TGTGCCAGCAGTCACGAGGGGCCGGGAACCGGGGAGCTGTTTTTT
TRBV6-5	TRBJ2-7	TRBD1	once	CASSTGTGTPYEQYF	TGTGCCAGCAGCACCGGGACAGGGACCCCCTACGAGCAGTACTTC
TRBV27	TRBJ2-1	-	-	CASSLGSLSSYNEQFF	TGTGCCAGCAGTTTGGGTTCTTTGAGCTCCTACAATGAGCAGTTCTTC
TRBV18	TRBJ1-1	-	-	CASSANNVFNTEAFF	TGTGCCAGCTCAGCGAACAACGTCTTCAACACTGAAGCTTTCTTT
TRBV30	TRBJ1-6	-	-	CAWSVQSTYNSPLHF	TGTGCCTGGAGTGTACAGAGTACCTATAATTCACCCCTCCACTTT
TRBV24-1	TRBJ2-1	TRBD2	-	CATSDKAGGPHEQFF	TGTGCCACCAGTGATAAAGCGGGGGGGCCCCATGAGCAGTTCTTC
TRBV2	TRBJ1-1	-	few	CASSDYRHTEAFF	TGTGCCAGCAGTGATTATAGACACACTGAAGCTTTCTTT
TRBV4-1	TRBJ1-2	-	-	CASSQDEMANYGYTF	TGCGCCAGCAGCCAAGACGAGATGGCTAACTATGGCTACACCTTC
TRBV7-3	TRBJ2-7	-	-	CASSLGGGGSYEQYF	TGTGCCAGCAGCTTAGGTGGGGGAGGCTCCTACGAGCAGTACTTC
TRBV2	TRBJ2-2	-	-	CASREVAGNTGELFF	TGTGCCAGCAGGGAGGTGGCGGGGAACACCGGGGAGCTGTTTTTT
TRBV29-1	TRBJ1-3	-	once	CSVAANSGNTIYF	TGCAGCGTTGCGGCGAACTCTGGAAACACCATATATTTT
TRBV18	TRBJ2-7	TRBD1	once	CASSPTGTGGSYEQYF	TGTGCCAGCTCACCCACCGGGACAGGCGGCTCCTACGAGCAGTACTTC
TRBV4-1	TRBJ1-1	-	-	CASSQYVGYGDTEAFF	TGCGCCAGCAGCCAATACGTAGGTTATGGGGACACTGAAGCTTTCTTT
TRBV6-5	TRBJ1-4	-	-	CASKTGTSNEKLFF	TGTGCCAGCAAAACCGGGACATCTAATGAAAAACTGTTTTTT
TRBV5-1	TRBJ2-7	-	-	CASSPRQGLMNEQYF	TGCGCCAGCAGCCCGAGACAGGGACTGATGAACGAGCAGTACTTC
TRBV29-1	TRBJ1-2	TRBD1	-	CSVEQGAGGYTF	TGCAGCGTTGAACAGGGGGCCGGTGGCTACACCTTC
TRBV12-3/TRBV12-4	TRBJ2-7	-	few	CASSPNPYEQYF	TGTGCCAGCAGTCCCAATCCCTACGAGCAGTACTTC
TRBV3-1/TRBV3-2	TRBJ2-1	-	-	CASKQGVEQFF	TGTGCCAGCAAGCAGGGTGTTGAGCAGTTCTTC
TRBV29-1	TRBJ1-1	-	once	CSVGGSNTEAFF	TGCAGCGTCGGAGGGTCGAACACTGAAGCTTTCTTT
TRBV7-2	TRBJ1-1	-	-	CASSLARQGTEAFF	TGTGCCAGCAGCTTAGCGCGTCAGGGAACTGAAGCTTTCTTT
TRBV12-5	TRBJ2-3	TRBD2	-	CASGPGLAGGSHRDTQYF	TGTGCTAGTGGTCCGGGACTAGCGGGGGGATCGCACCGGGATACGCAGTATTTT